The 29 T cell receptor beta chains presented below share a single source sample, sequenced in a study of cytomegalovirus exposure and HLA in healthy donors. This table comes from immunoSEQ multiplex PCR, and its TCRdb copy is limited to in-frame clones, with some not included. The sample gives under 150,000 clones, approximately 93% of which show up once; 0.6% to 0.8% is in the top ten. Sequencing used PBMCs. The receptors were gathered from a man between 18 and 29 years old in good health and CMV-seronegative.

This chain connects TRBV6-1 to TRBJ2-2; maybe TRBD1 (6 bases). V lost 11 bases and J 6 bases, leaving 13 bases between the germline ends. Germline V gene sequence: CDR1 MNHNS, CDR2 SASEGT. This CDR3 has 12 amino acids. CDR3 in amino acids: CAGYRVAGELFF. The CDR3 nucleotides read TGTGCCGGATACAGGGTGGCCGGGGAGCTGTTTTTT.

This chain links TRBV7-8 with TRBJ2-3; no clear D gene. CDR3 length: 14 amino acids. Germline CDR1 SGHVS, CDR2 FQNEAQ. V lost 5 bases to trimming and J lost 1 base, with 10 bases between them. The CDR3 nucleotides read TGTGCCAGCAGCCCATTGACTGGCACAGATACGCAGTATTTT. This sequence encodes CASSPLTGTDTQYF.

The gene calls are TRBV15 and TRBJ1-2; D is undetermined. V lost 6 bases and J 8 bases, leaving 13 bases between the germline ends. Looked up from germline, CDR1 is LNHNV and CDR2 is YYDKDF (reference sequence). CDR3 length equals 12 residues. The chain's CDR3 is CATSALRSGYTF. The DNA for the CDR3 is TGTGCCACCAGTGCCCTTCGGTCCGGCTACACCTTC. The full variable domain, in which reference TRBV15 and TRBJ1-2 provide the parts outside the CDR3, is DAMVIQNPRYQVTQFGKPVTLSCSQTLNHNVMYWYQQKSSQAPKLLFHYYDKDFNNEADTPDNFQSRRPNTSFCFLDIRSPGLGDTAMYLCATSALRSGYTFGSGTRLTVV.

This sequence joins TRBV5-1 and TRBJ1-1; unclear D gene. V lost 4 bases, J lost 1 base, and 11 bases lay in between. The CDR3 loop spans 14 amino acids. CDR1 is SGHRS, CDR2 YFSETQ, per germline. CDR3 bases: TGCGCCAGCAGCCGCGGTGCCCGGAACACTGAAGCTTTCTTT. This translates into CASSRGARNTEAFF.

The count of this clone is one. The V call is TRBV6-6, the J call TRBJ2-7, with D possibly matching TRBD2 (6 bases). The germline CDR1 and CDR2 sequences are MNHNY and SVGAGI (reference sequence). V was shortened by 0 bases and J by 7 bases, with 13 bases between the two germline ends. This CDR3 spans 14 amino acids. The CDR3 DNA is TGTGCCAGCAGTTACTCAACGGAGGGTATGGAGCAGTACGTC. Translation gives CASSYSTEGMEQYV.

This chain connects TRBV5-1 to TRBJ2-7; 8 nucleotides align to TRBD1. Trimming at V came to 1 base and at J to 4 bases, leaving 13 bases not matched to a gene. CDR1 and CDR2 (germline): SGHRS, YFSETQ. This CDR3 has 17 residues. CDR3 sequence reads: CASSLIGTGKLSYEQYV. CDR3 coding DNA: TGCGCCAGCAGCTTGATTGGGACAGGCAAACTTTCATACGAGCAGTACGTC.

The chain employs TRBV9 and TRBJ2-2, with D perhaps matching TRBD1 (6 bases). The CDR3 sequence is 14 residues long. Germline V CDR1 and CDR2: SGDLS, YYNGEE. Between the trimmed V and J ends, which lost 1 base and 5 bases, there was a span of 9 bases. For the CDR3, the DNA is TGTGCCAGCAGCGTAACACAGGGTACCGGGGAGCTGTTTTTT. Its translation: CASSVTQGTGELFF.

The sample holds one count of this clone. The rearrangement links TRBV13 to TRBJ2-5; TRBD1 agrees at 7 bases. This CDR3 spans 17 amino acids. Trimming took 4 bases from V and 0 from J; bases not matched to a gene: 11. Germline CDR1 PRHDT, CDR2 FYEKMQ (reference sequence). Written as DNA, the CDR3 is TGTGCCAGCAGCTCATCTCCGGGACAGCAAGACCAAGAGACCCAGTACTTC. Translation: CASSSSPGQQDQETQYF.

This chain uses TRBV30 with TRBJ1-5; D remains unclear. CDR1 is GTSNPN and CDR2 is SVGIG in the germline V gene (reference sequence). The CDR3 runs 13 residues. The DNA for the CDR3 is TGTGCTGTAGCTAAGTCAGCAAATCAGCCCCAGCATTTT. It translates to CAVAKSANQPQHF.

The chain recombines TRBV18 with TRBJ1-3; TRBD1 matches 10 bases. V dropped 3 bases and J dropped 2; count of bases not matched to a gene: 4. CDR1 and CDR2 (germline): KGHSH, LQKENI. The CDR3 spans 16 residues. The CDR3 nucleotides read TGTGCCAGCTCACCGACAGGGGGCACTACTGGAAACACCATATATTTT. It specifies CASSPTGGTTGNTIYF.

CDR3 coding DNA: TGTGCCACCAGCAGAGGAGGAGGACTCTACGAGCAGTACGTC. This codes for CATSRGGGLYEQYV. The chain links TRBV15 to TRBJ2-7, with a possible D match to TRBD2 (5 bases). Germline CDR1 reads LNHNV; CDR2 reads YYDKDF (reference sequence). The CDR3 runs 14 residues. V was cut by 1 base and J by 3 bases, with 10 bases left in between.

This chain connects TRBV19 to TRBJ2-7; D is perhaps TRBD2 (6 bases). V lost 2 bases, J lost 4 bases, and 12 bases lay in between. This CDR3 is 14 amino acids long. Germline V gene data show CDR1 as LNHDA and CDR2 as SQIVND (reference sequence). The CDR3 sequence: CASSITFGGYEQYF. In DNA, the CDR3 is TGTGCCAGTAGTATAACCTTCGGGGGTTACGAGCAGTACTTC.

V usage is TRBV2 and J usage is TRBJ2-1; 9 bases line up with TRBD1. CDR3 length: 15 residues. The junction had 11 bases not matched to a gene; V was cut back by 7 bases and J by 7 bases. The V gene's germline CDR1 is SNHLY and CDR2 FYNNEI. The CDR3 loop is CASTGRQGDLNEQFF. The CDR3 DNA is TGTGCCAGCACAGGGCGACAGGGGGATCTGAATGAGCAGTTCTTC. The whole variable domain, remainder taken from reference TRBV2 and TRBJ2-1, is EPEVTQTPSHQVTQMGQEVILRCVPISNHLYFYWYRQILGQKVEFLVSFYNNEISEKSEIFDDQFSVERPDGSNFTLKIRSTKLEDSAMYFCASTGRQGDLNEQFFGPGTRLTVL.

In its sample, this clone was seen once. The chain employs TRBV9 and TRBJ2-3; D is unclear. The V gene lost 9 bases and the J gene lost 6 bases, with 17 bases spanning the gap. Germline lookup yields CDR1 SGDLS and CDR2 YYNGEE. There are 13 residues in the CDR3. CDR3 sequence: CATTRLVGDTQYF. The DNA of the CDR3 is TGTGCCACCACCCGTTTGGTTGGCGATACGCAGTATTTT.

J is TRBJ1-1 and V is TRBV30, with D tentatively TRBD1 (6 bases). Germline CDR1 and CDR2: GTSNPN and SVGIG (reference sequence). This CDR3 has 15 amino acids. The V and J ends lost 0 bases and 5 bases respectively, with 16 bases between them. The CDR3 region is CAWSVWAGVSTEAFF. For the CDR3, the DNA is TGTGCCTGGAGTGTGTGGGCAGGGGTTAGTACTGAAGCTTTCTTT.

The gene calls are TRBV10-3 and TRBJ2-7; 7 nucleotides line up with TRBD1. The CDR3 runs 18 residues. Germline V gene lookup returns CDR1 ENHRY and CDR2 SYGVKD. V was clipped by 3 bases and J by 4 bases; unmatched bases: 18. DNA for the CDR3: TGTGCCATCAGTGATCGCCAGGGGGTCAGGGGGACGCTTTACGAGCAGTACGTC. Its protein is CAISDRQGVRGTLYEQYV.

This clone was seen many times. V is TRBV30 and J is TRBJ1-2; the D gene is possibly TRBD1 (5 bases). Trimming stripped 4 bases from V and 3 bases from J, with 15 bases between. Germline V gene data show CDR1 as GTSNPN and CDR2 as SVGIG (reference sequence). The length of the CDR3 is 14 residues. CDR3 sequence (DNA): TGTGCCTGGACCACCAGGGTTTGGGACTATGGCTACACCTTC. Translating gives CAWTTRVWDYGYTF.

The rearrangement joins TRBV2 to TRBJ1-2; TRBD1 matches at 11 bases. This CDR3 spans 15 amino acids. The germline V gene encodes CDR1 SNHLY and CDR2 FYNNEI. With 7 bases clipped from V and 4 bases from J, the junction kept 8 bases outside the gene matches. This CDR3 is CASIRGQGGGYGYTF. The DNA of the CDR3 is TGTGCCAGCATCCGGGGACAGGGGGGTGGCTATGGCTACACCTTC. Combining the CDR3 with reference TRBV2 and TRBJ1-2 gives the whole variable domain EPEVTQTPSHQVTQMGQEVILRCVPISNHLYFYWYRQILGQKVEFLVSFYNNEISEKSEIFDDQFSVERPDGSNFTLKIRSTKLEDSAMYFCASIRGQGGGYGYTFGSGTRLTVV.

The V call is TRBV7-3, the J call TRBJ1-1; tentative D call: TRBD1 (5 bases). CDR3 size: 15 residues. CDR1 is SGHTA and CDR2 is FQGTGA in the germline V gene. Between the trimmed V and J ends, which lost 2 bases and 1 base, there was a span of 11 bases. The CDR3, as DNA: TGTGCCAGCAGCTTATCGGGGGTCGGGAACACTGAAGCTTTCTTT. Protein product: CASSLSGVGNTEAFF.

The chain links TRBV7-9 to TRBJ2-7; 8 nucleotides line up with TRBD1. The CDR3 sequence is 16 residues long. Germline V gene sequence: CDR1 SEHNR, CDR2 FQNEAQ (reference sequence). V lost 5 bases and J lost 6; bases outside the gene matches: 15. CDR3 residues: CASSTPTGTGAGEQYF. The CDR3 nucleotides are TGTGCCAGCAGCACACCTACCGGGACAGGAGCGGGCGAGCAGTACTTC.

CDR3 residues: CASSPTSGIQETQYF. DNA of the CDR3: TGTGCCAGCAGCCCGACTAGCGGGATCCAAGAGACCCAGTACTTC. The chain has TRBV7-7 and TRBJ2-5, with TRBD2 matching 11 bases. After removal of 5 bases from V and 1 base from J, the junction contained 3 bases not matched to a gene. Germline-derived CDR1 and CDR2 are SSHAT and FNYEAQ (reference sequence). This CDR3 is built from 15 residues.

DNA for the CDR3: TGCAGCGTCCCCAGCGGGCTAGCGAGACCCAACAATGAGCAGTTCTTC. This gives the protein CSVPSGLARPNNEQFF. This chain connects TRBV29-1 to TRBJ2-1; perhaps TRBD2 as D (6 bases). V lost 6 bases and J lost 5, with 23 bases in between. CDR1 is SQVTM, CDR2 ANQGSEA, per germline. This CDR3 is 16 amino acids long.

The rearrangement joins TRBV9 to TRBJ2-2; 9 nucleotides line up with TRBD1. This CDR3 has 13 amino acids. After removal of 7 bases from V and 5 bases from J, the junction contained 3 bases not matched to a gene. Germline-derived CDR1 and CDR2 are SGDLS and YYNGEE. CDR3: CASGDRVTGELFF. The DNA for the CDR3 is TGTGCCAGCGGGGACAGGGTGACCGGGGAGCTGTTTTTT.

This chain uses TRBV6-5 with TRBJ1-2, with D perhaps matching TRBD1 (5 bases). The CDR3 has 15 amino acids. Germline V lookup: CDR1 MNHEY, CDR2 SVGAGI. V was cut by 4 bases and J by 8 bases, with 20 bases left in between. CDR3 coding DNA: TGTGCCAGCAGTTCAGGCCCGGGGGACGGACGCGGCTACACCTTC. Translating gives CASSSGPGDGRGYTF.

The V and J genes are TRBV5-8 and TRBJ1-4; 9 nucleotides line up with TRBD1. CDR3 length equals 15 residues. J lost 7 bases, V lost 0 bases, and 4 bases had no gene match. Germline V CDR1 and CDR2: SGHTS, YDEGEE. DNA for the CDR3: TGTGCCAGCAGCTTGGTGACAGGGGGTTCTGAAAAACTGTTTTTT. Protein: CASSLVTGGSEKLFF.

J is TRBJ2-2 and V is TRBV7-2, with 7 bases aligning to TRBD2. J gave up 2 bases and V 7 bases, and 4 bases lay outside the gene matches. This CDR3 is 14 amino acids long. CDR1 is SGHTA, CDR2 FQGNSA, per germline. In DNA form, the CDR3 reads TGTGCCAGCAAGAGCGGGGCCAACACCGGGGAGCTGTTTTTT. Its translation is CASKSGANTGELFF.

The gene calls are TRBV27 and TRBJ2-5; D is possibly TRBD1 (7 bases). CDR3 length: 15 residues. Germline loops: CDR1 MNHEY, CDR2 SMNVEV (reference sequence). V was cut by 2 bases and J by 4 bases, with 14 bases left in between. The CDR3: CASSLGQGGPETQYF. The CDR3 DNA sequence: TGTGCCAGCAGTTTAGGGCAGGGGGGCCCAGAGACCCAGTACTTC.

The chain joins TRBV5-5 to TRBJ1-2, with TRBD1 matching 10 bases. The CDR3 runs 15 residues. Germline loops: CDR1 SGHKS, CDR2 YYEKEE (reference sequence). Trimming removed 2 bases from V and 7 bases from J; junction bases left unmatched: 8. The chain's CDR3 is CASSFPGQGWGGYTF. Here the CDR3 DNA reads TGTGCCAGCAGCTTTCCGGGACAGGGGTGGGGTGGCTACACCTTC.

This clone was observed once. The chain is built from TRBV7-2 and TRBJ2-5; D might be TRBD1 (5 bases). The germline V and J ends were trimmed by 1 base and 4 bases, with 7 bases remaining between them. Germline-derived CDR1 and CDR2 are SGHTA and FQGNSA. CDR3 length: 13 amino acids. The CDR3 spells CASSLGGGETQYF. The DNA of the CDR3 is TGTGCCAGCAGCTTAGGGGGCGGAGAGACCCAGTACTTC.